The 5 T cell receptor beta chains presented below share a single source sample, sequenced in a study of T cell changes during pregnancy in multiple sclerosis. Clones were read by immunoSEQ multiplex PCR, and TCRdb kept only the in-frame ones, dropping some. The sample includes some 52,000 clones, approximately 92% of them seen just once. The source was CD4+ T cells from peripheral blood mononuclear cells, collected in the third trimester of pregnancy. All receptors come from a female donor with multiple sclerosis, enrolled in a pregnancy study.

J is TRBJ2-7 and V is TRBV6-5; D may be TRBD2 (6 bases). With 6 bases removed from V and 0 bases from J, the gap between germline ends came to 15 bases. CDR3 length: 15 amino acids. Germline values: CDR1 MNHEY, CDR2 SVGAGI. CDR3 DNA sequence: TGTGCCAGCAGCCGAGGGACTGCAACCTCCTACGAGCAGTACTTC. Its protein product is CASSRGTATSYEQYF.

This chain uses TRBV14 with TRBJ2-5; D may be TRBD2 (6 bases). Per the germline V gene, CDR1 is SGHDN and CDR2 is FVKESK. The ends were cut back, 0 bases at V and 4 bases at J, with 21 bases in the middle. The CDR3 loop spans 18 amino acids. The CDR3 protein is CASSQDMWGTSILETQYF. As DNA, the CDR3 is TGTGCCAGCAGCCAAGATATGTGGGGTACTAGCATTTTAGAGACCCAGTACTTC. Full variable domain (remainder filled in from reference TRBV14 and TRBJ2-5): EAGVTQFPSHSVIEKGQTVTLRCDPISGHDNLYWYRRVMGKEIKFLLHFVKESKQDESGMPNNRFLAERTGGTYSTLKVQPAELEDSGVYFCASSQDMWGTSILETQYFGPGTRLLVL.

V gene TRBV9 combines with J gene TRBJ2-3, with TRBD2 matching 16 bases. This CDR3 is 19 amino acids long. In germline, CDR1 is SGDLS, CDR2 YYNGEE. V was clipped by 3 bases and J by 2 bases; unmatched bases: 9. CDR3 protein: CASSEGLAGGTLPTDTQYF. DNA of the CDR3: TGTGCCAGCAGCGAGGGACTAGCGGGGGGGACTTTGCCCACAGATACGCAGTATTTT.

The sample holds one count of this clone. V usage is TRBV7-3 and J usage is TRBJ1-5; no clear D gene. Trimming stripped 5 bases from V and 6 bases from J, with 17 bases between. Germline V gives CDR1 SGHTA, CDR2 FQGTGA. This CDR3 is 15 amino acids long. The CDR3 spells CASSPDLPRGQPQHF. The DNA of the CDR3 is TGTGCCAGCAGCCCGGACCTACCGCGGGGTCAGCCCCAGCATTTT.

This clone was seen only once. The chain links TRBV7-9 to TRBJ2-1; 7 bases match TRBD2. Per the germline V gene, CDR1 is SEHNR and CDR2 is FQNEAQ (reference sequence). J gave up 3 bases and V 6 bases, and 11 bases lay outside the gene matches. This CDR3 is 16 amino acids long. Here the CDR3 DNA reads TGTGCCAGCAGGCAGAGCCGGGGGGACGGCTACAATGAGCAGTTCTTC. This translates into CASRQSRGDGYNEQFF.